Listed below are T cell receptor beta chains from one sample, sequenced in a study of T cell responses to AZD1222 COVID-19 vaccine. Profiling relied on immunoSEQ multiplex PCR, and the TCRdb table lists in-frame clones only, not all of them. This table has around 84,000 clones, approximately 83% appearing once. Sequencing used peripheral blood, obtained 28 days after the second AZD1222 dose. The receptors come from an adult who received the AZD1222 COVID-19 vaccine. Each CDR3 is given with its conserved first and last residue. D genes are given only for firm matches. Clone size is stated in some rows and not others, as once, few, many or a class when expanded.

d_call: .; clone_size: .; j_call: TRBJ2-2; v_call: TRBV7-3; cdr3_nt: TGTGCCAGCAGCCTCAACACCGGGGAGCTGTTTTTT; cdr3_aa: CASSLNTGELFF
d_call: .; clone_size: once; j_call: TRBJ1-1; v_call: TRBV18; cdr3_nt: TGTGCCAGCTCACCGATACTAGTCGGGAAACCCACTGAAGCTTTCTTT; cdr3_aa: CASSPILVGKPTEAFF
d_call: .; clone_size: .; j_call: TRBJ2-7; v_call: TRBV29-1; cdr3_nt: TGCAGCGTTATGCGCGTCGGCTACGAGCAGTACTTC; cdr3_aa: CSVMRVGYEQYF
d_call: TRBD1; clone_size: .; j_call: TRBJ2-2; v_call: TRBV27; cdr3_nt: TGTGCCAGCAGTGGGCCGGGACAGGGGGTTGTCACCGGGGAGCTGTTTTTT; cdr3_aa: CASSGPGQGVVTGELFF
d_call: TRBD1; clone_size: .; j_call: TRBJ1-5; v_call: TRBV6-6; cdr3_nt: TGTGCCAGCAGAGATACAGGGGGCGCGGGTCAGCCCCAGCATTTT; cdr3_aa: CASRDTGGAGQPQHF
d_call: TRBD1; clone_size: .; j_call: TRBJ2-2; v_call: TRBV10-3; cdr3_nt: TGTGCCATCAGTGAGCCGGGACAGGGGGCTTCCGGGGAGCTGTTTTTT; cdr3_aa: CAISEPGQGASGELFF
d_call: .; clone_size: .; j_call: TRBJ1-2; v_call: TRBV5-1; cdr3_nt: TGCGCCAGCAGCACGGACAGAAATCTCTATGGCTACACCTTC; cdr3_aa: CASSTDRNLYGYTF
d_call: TRBD1; clone_size: once; j_call: TRBJ1-4; v_call: TRBV15; cdr3_nt: TGTGCCACCAGCGTAGGACAGGGTGAAGAAAAACTGTTTTTT; cdr3_aa: CATSVGQGEEKLFF
d_call: .; clone_size: .; j_call: TRBJ1-5; v_call: TRBV4-2; cdr3_nt: TGTGCCAGCAGCCAAGAAGGAAACTTGGGGGGCGGTAGCAATCAGCCCCAGCATTTT; cdr3_aa: CASSQEGNLGGGSNQPQHF
d_call: .; clone_size: .; j_call: TRBJ2-7; v_call: TRBV6-5; cdr3_nt: TGTGCCAGCATGTTACCGGGCTACGAGCAGTACTTC; cdr3_aa: CASMLPGYEQYF
d_call: .; clone_size: .; j_call: TRBJ1-4; v_call: TRBV5-5; cdr3_nt: TGTGCCAGCAGCTTGGTTGGGGGCGCTGGGGAAAAACTGTTTTTT; cdr3_aa: CASSLVGGAGEKLFF